In its sample, the clone carrying this TCR beta chain was seen a few times. Its antigen is unknown. The data belong to a study of beta chain features in type 1 diabetes. Regarding the study as a whole: HLA influence on TCRB rearrangement stayed unresolved here. Type 1 diabetes patients showed fewer insertions and more deletions at VDJ junctions. Naive, central memory and Treg TCRB repertoires appeared more alike in patients than in healthy donors.

The CDR3 totals 14 residues. Germline CDR1 and CDR2: SGDLS and YYNGEE. V was clipped by 4 bases and J by 10 bases, with 18 bases between them. Investigators reverse transcribed all isolated RNA, so they sequenced expressed TCRB transcripts. Profiled with immunoSEQ multiplex PCR; TCRdb holds only in-frame clones, not every one. The profile shows about 360,000 clones, 10% to 15% of them singletons. The chain couples TRBV9 to TRBJ2-1; D gene ambiguous. The source is a man younger than 35 in good health. Input material: naive CD4+ T cells from blood. The CDR3 here is CASSPWAQSNEQFF. CDR3 in DNA: TGTGCCAGCAGCCCGTGGGCCCAATCAAACGAGCAGTTCTTC.